The 9 T cell receptor beta chains given below trace back to one sample, sequenced in a study of T cell changes during pregnancy in multiple sclerosis. The method was immunoSEQ multiplex PCR; TCRdb's version includes in-frame clones alone and lacks a portion of them. This table holds 30,000 to 45,000 clones, about 92% found once. Material: CD4+ T cells from peripheral blood mononuclear cells, obtained after pregnancy. These receptors originate from a female donor with multiple sclerosis, enrolled in a pregnancy study.

V usage is TRBV4-1 and J usage is TRBJ2-2, with 7 bases fitting TRBD1. Germline assignment: CDR1 MGHRA and CDR2 YSYEKL. Trimming removed 4 bases from V and 0 bases from J; junction bases left unmatched: 8. CDR3 length: 17 amino acids. CDR3 nucleotides: TGCGCCAGCAGCCTCAGGACAGGTCTCTCGAACACCGGGGAGCTGTTTTTT. It yields the protein CASSLRTGLSNTGELFF.

V and J are TRBV29-1 and TRBJ2-7, with a tentative D call TRBD2 (6 bases). The CDR3 sequence is 11 residues long. Germline V gives CDR1 SQVTM, CDR2 ANQGSEA. Trimming left V 6 bases short and J 4 bases short, with 10 bases between. The CDR3 loop reads CSVRAGYEQYF. CDR3 nucleotides: TGCAGCGTCAGAGCGGGTTACGAGCAGTACTTC.

This chain links TRBV11-2 with TRBJ1-1, with unresolved D. Germline CDR1 is SGHAT and CDR2 is FQNNGV. V was trimmed by 1 base and J by 6 bases, leaving 6 bases between them. This CDR3 has 12 amino acids. The CDR3 coding sequence is TGTGCCAGCAGCTTAGCGGTGGCTGAAGCTTTCTTT. Encoded protein: CASSLAVAEAFF.

V and J are TRBV7-8 and TRBJ1-2; 7 bases agree with TRBD1. The CDR3 runs 17 residues. The V and J ends lost 1 base and 0 bases, in that order; junction bases with no gene match: 8. Per the germline V gene, CDR1 is SGHVS and CDR2 is FQNEAQ. CDR3 region: CASSLGVTGKANYGYTF. The CDR3 nucleotides read TGTGCCAGCAGCTTAGGAGTGACAGGGAAGGCTAACTATGGCTACACCTTC.

The V and J genes are TRBV7-3 and TRBJ2-7, with 9 bases fitting TRBD1. With V trimmed by 5 bases and J by 0 bases, 5 bases remained unmatched. Per germline, CDR1 SGHTA and CDR2 FQGTGA. The CDR3 loop spans 15 amino acids. The DNA for the CDR3 is TGTGCCAGCAGCCAAAGGACAGGGGCCTCCTACGAGCAGTACTTC. Residues: CASSQRTGASYEQYF. The variable domain in full, with the rest retrieved from reference TRBV7-3 and TRBJ2-7, is GAGVSQTPSNKVTEKGKYVELRCDPISGHTALYWYRQSLGQGPEFLIYFQGTGAADDSGLPNDRFFAVRPEGSVSTLKIQRTERGDSAVYLCASSQRTGASYEQYFGPGTRLTVT.

The chain is built from TRBV6-5 and TRBJ2-3, with D maybe TRBD1 (6 bases). This CDR3 is built from 15 residues. The ends were cut back, 0 bases at V and 7 bases at J, with 14 bases in the middle. Germline V gives CDR1 MNHEY, CDR2 SVGAGI. The CDR3 here is CASSYSPQGVNTQYF. The CDR3 DNA reads TGTGCCAGCAGTTACTCGCCACAGGGTGTAAATACGCAGTATTTT.

This chain uses TRBV9 with TRBJ1-2; TRBD1 agrees at 7 bases. The CDR3 is made up of 15 amino acids. Germline loops: CDR1 SGDLS, CDR2 YYNGEE. Losses at the gene ends were 6 bases for V and 1 base for J; bases not matched to a gene: 9. The CDR3 is CASTNSGQSNYGYTF. DNA for the CDR3: TGTGCCAGCACAAACTCGGGACAGAGTAACTATGGCTACACCTTC. Using reference TRBV9 and TRBJ1-2 for the parts outside the CDR3, the full variable domain is DSGVTQTPKHLITATGQRVTLRCSPRSGDLSVYWYQQSLDQGLQFLIQYYNGEERAKGNILERFSAQQFPDLHSELNLSSLELGDSALYFCASTNSGQSNYGYTFGSGTRLTVV.

The DNA of the CDR3 is TGCGCCAGCTCAGGCAACAGGCGGGGTTTTGATGGCTACACCTTC. This gives the protein CASSGNRRGFDGYTF. The J gene is TRBJ1-2, the V gene TRBV10-2; tentatively, D is TRBD1 (5 bases). CDR3 length: 15 amino acids. Trimming took off 8 bases at V and 6 bases at J, with 22 bases between the two ends. CDR1 WSHSY and CDR2 SAAADI come from the germline V gene.

The gene calls are TRBV7-9 and TRBJ1-4; the D gene is possibly TRBD1 (5 bases). With 1 base removed from V and 3 bases from J, the gap between germline ends came to 12 bases. Germline V CDR1 and CDR2: SEHNR, FQNEAQ (reference sequence). The CDR3 has 16 residues. CDR3: CASSLGGAGPNEKLFF. The CDR3 bases are TGTGCCAGCAGCTTAGGGGGCGCGGGACCTAATGAAAAACTGTTTTTT.